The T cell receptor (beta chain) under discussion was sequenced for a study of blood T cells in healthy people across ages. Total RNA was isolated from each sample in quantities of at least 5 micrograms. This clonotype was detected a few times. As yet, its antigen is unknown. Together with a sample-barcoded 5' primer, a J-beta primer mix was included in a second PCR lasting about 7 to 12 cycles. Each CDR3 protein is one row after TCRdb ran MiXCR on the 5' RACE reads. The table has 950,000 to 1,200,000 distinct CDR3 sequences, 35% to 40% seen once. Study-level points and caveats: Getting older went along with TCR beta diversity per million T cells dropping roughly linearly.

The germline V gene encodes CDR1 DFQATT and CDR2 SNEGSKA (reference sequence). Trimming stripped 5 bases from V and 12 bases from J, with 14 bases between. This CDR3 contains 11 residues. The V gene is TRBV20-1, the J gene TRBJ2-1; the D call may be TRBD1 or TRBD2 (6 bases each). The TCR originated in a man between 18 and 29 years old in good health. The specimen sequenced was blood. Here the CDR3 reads CSALQGLGQFF. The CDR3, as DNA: TGCAGTGCTCTACAGGGACTTGGGCAGTTCTTC.